Listed below are T cell receptor beta chains from one sample, sequenced in a study of response to subunit inactivated influenza vaccine. Each CDR3 protein gets one entry after TCRdb re-called the RT-PCR reads with MiXCR. The data contain about 540,000 distinct CDR3 sequences, around a quarter of them seen just once; the ten biggest clones take up 2.5% to 3%. The sample was also linked to a second study, of T cells expressing NK-cell markers.

Source: CD4+ T cells sorted from PBMCs, taken 11 to 12 days after vaccination. These receptors came from a middle-aged man who received an inactivated influenza vaccine. Each CDR3 is given with its conserved first and last residue. A D gene is named only where the DNA matches it firmly. For some rows the clone size is stated as once, few or many, or as a class when expanded; others skip it.

V	J	D	size	DNA	CDR3
TRBV28	TRBJ2-5	-	few	TGTGCCGCCAAGGGTCGGGAGACCCAGTACTTC	CAAKGRETQYF
TRBV10-3	TRBJ2-1	-	few	TGTGCCATCAGGGTAGCCCCGGGTAATGAGCAGTTCTTC	CAIRVAPGNEQFF
TRBV29-1	TRBJ2-7	-	-	TGCAGCGGAGGGCTGACCTACGAGCAGTACTTC	CSGGLTYEQYF
TRBV6-5	TRBJ2-3	-	-	TGTGCCAGCAGTTACGCCAGGGGCGCAGGCTCCGATACGCAGTATTTT	CASSYARGAGSDTQYF
TRBV7-9	TRBJ2-3	-	few	TGTGCCAGCAGCCCCGGACTACTTCAAAGCACAGATACGCAGTATTTT	CASSPGLLQSTDTQYF
TRBV12-3/TRBV12-4	TRBJ2-3	-	-	TGTGCCAGCAGTTTGGGCAGCGGGAGCACAGATACGCAGTATTTT	CASSLGSGSTDTQYF
TRBV20-1	TRBJ1-6	-	-	TGCAGTGCTTTGTGGGACTCGTCCAATTCACCCCTCCACTTT	CSALWDSSNSPLHF
TRBV3-1	TRBJ2-1	-	few	TGTGCCAGCAGCCAGAGCCCTAGCAACAATGAGCAGTTCTTC	CASSQSPSNNEQFF
TRBV25-1	TRBJ1-1	-	-	TGTGCCAGCAGTGAATGGGGTGAAGCTTTCTTT	CASSEWGEAFF
TRBV7-9	TRBJ1-1	-	-	TGTGCCAGCAGCTTAGAGGGTGATAGGACTGAAGCTTTCTTT	CASSLEGDRTEAFF
TRBV20-1	TRBJ1-5	TRBD1	few	TGCAGTGCTAGAGAGACAGGGAGAAGCAATCAGCCCCAGCATTTT	CSARETGRSNQPQHF
TRBV7-2	TRBJ2-6	-	-	TGTGCCAGCAGCTTATCTTGGGGGGGGGCCAACGTCCTGACTTTC	CASSLSWGGANVLTF
TRBV11-1	TRBJ2-3	TRBD1	few	TGTGCCAGCAGCTTAACTCTGGGACAGGGTAAAGGCACAGATACGCAGTATTTT	CASSLTLGQGKGTDTQYF
TRBV7-9	TRBJ2-1	-	few	TGTGCCAGCAGCCACGACAGGAGCTCCTACAATGAGCAGTTCTTC	CASSHDRSSYNEQFF
TRBV7-2	TRBJ2-3	-	many	TGTGCCAGCAGCCTAGGCCCATGGTTGGATACGCAGTATTTT	CASSLGPWLDTQYF
TRBV20-1	TRBJ1-1	-	-	TGCAGTGCTACACTACCCCTCCGGGGGAAAGCTTTCTTT	CSATLPLRGKAFF
TRBV20-1	TRBJ2-7	-	few	TGCAGTGCGTTGCCTAGGGGCCCACTTTCCTACGAGCAGTACTTC	CSALPRGPLSYEQYF
TRBV11-2	TRBJ2-7	TRBD1	few	TGTGCCAGCAGCTCCTGGACAGGGGGCTCGGGGGAGCAGTACTTC	CASSSWTGGSGEQYF
TRBV6-2/TRBV6-3	TRBJ1-1	TRBD1	-	TGTGCCAGCAGTGGACAAGACAGGGGCGAGAACACTGAAGCTTTCTTT	CASSGQDRGENTEAFF
TRBV5-1	TRBJ2-7	-	-	TGCGCCAGCAGCTTGAGCAGCTCCGGAATATACGAGCAGTACTTC	CASSLSSSGIYEQYF
TRBV29-1	TRBJ2-3	-	few	TGCAGCGTTGCCCTCCTCTCCCTATCCACAGATACGCAGTATTTT	CSVALLSLSTDTQYF
TRBV5-1	TRBJ1-6	-	-	TGCGCCAGCGGAGCGGGTGGTTATAATTCACCCCTCCACTTT	CASGAGGYNSPLHF
TRBV3-1	TRBJ2-1	TRBD2	few	TGTGCCAGCAGCCTTGGACCTAGCGGGGGGATAAATGAGCAGTTCTTC	CASSLGPSGGINEQFF
TRBV5-1	TRBJ2-5	TRBD2	-	TGCGCCAGCAGCTCCGAGTGGGCTAGCGGGGGTTCCCGGACCCAGTACTTC	CASSSEWASGGSRTQYF
TRBV6-1	TRBJ2-3	TRBD2	-	TGTGCCAGCAGTCGTTGGACTAGCGGAAACACAGATACGCAGTATTTT	CASSRWTSGNTDTQYF
TRBV5-1	TRBJ2-7	-	many	TGCGCCAGCAGCTTGGAGGCAGGACCCTACGAGCAGTACTTC	CASSLEAGPYEQYF
TRBV6-5	TRBJ2-7	-	-	TGTGCCAGCAGTTATCGAGGGGGGGGCTACGAGCAGTACTTC	CASSYRGGGYEQYF
TRBV28	TRBJ2-4	-	few	TGTGCCAGCAGTTTCGGCAGGGGATCGGCCAAAAACATTCAGTACTTC	CASSFGRGSAKNIQYF
TRBV18	TRBJ2-7	-	few	TGTGCCAGCTCACCCGGGACGCAAACCTACGAGCAGTACTTC	CASSPGTQTYEQYF
TRBV20-1	TRBJ2-3	TRBD2	few	TGCAGTGCTAGAGAGGCGAGCGGGGTCACCACAGATACGCAGTATTTT	CSAREASGVTTDTQYF
TRBV20-1	TRBJ1-5	-	-	TGCAGTGCTAGAGAGCCCGGGGGTGAACAGCCCCAGCATTTT	CSAREPGGEQPQHF
TRBV7-2	TRBJ2-3	-	-	TGTGCCAGCAGCCTGAGGATCGTGGATACGCAGTATTTT	CASSLRIVDTQYF
TRBV24-1	TRBJ2-5	TRBD1	-	TGTGCCACCAGTGATCCTGGACAGGGCCCTAAAGAGACCCAGTACTTC	CATSDPGQGPKETQYF
TRBV7-6	TRBJ1-3	TRBD1	-	TGTGCCAGCAGCTCGTACAGGGGCTCTGGAAACACCATATATTTT	CASSSYRGSGNTIYF
TRBV27	TRBJ2-7	-	-	TGTGCCAGCAGGTCACCGAGCAGGGGTGTCTACGAGCAGTACTTC	CASRSPSRGVYEQYF
TRBV5-1	TRBJ2-7	TRBD1	few	TGCGCCAGCAGCTTCCCGGGACAGGGTTACGAGCAGTACTTC	CASSFPGQGYEQYF
TRBV4-2	TRBJ1-2	TRBD1	-	TGTGCCAGCAGCCAGAATCCTGACAGGGGGCAGGGCTACACCTTC	CASSQNPDRGQGYTF
TRBV12-3/TRBV12-4	TRBJ2-2	-	few	TGTGCCAGCAGCCGACAGAGAAACACCGGGGAGCTGTTTTTT	CASSRQRNTGELFF
TRBV19	TRBJ2-7	TRBD2	few	TGTGCCAGTAAGCCTGGGACTAGCGGGAGTGGTGGTCACGAGCAGTACTTC	CASKPGTSGSGGHEQYF
TRBV12-3/TRBV12-4	TRBJ2-6	-	-	TGTGCCAGCAGCCAGCGCAGTGGGGCCAACGTCCTGACTTTC	CASSQRSGANVLTF
TRBV28	TRBJ2-5	TRBD1	-	TGTGCCAGCAGTCCTGTGGGGACAGGGCTATGGGAGACCCAGTACTTC	CASSPVGTGLWETQYF
TRBV7-2	TRBJ1-6	-	-	TGTGCCAGCAGCTTTGTGGGCTCCTATAATTCACCCCTCCACTTT	CASSFVGSYNSPLHF
TRBV12-3/TRBV12-4	TRBJ2-7	-	many	TGTGCCAGCAGCTCTAGCCTCGGAGTTGGGTCCGAGCAGTACTTC	CASSSSLGVGSEQYF
TRBV20-1	TRBJ2-1	TRBD2	-	TGCAGTGCTAGAGATCTTCTGACTAGCGGGAGTAGGAATGAGCAGTTCTTC	CSARDLLTSGSRNEQFF
TRBV11-2	TRBJ2-1	-	few	TGTGCCAGCAGCCAACGACTGGTCGCGGGGAGAATATACAATGAGCAGTTCTTC	CASSQRLVAGRIYNEQFF